These T cell receptor beta chains were read from a single sample in a study of T cell repertoires in cytomegalovirus infection. TCRdb ran MiXCR on the reads and lists one entry per CDR3 protein. The table lists approximately 750,000 distinct CDR3 sequences, approximately 34% of them singletons, with more than 2.5% in the top ten. Material: PBMCs. These receptors originate from a human donor in good health (CMV status not recorded). Some clones in this sample may be carry-over from other donors' samples. Both conserved end residues are part of each CDR3. D genes are given only for firm matches. Expanded clones get a size class; other rows say once, few or many, or leave the size out.

v_gene	j_gene	abundance	d_gene	len	CDR3nt	CDR3aa
TRBV7-9	TRBJ1-1	-	-	12	TGTGCCAGCAGCCTCCCCTTGGCTGAAGCTTTCTTT	CASSLPLAEAFF
TRBV2	TRBJ2-5	once	-	12	TGTGCCAGCAATACAGGCCAAGAGACCCAGTACTTC	CASNTGQETQYF
TRBV7-2	TRBJ2-3	-	-	16	TGTGCCAGCACCCAGTCCCGGGCGGGAAGCACAGATACGCAGTATTTT	CASTQSRAGSTDTQYF
TRBV7-2	TRBJ1-3	many	-	15	TGTGCCAGCAGCTTAACCGGGGCCGCTGGAAACACCATATATTTT	CASSLTGAAGNTIYF
TRBV20-1	TRBJ2-7	-	TRBD2	17	TGCAGTGCTAGTGAACGGGCTAGCGGGAGGCAAACCTACGAGCAGTACTTC	CSASERASGRQTYEQYF
TRBV27	TRBJ2-2	-	TRBD2	18	TGTGCCAGCAGTTTGGGGACTAGCGGGAGAGGGTACACCGGGGAGCTGTTTTTT	CASSLGTSGRGYTGELFF
TRBV18	TRBJ1-1	-	-	19	TGTGCCAGCTCACCAAGCCGCCTTAGGACCGTTCCCACGAACACTGAAGCTTTCTTT	CASSPSRLRTVPTNTEAFF
TRBV2	TRBJ2-1	-	TRBD2	16	TGTGCCAGCAGTCATCGGACCGGGACTAGCTCACATGAGCAGTTCTTC	CASSHRTGTSSHEQFF
TRBV7-4	TRBJ1-5	-	TRBD1	17	TGTGCCAGCAGCATTCAACCCCGGACAGGCCGGGATCAGCCCCAGCATTTT	CASSIQPRTGRDQPQHF
TRBV7-8	TRBJ1-1	many	-	14	TGTGCCAGCAGCATGAGGGCGATGAACACTGAAGCTTTCTTT	CASSMRAMNTEAFF
TRBV24-1	TRBJ2-1	few	TRBD1	16	TGTGCCACCAGTGACCGGGGACAGGGGACCTACAATGAGCAGTTCTTC	CATSDRGQGTYNEQFF
TRBV7-8	TRBJ2-2	-	-	15	TGTGCCAGCAGCACAAAGGCAGGGGAGGGCGGGGAGCTGTTTTTT	CASSTKAGEGGELFF
TRBV24-1	TRBJ2-5	few	-	15	TGTGCCACCAGTGATTTGGGATCGCCGGACAGTCGGCAGTACTTC	CATSDLGSPDSRQYF
TRBV7-8	TRBJ2-5	-	-	14	TGTGCCAGCAGCTTAGTTGGGGGAACGGAGACCCAGTACTTC	CASSLVGGTETQYF
TRBV7-2	TRBJ1-1	-	-	16	TGTGCCAGCAGCCAAGGGGGGGCAGCTTGGGACACTGAAGCTTTCTTT	CASSQGGAAWDTEAFF
TRBV7-8	TRBJ2-7	many	-	13	TGTGCCAGCAGCTTAGGGGTCTCCTACGAGCAGTACTTC	CASSLGVSYEQYF
TRBV12-3/TRBV12-4	TRBJ2-5	once	-	16	TGTGCCAGCAGTTTAGCGTCGGGACCGAGGCAAGAGACCCAGTACTTC	CASSLASGPRQETQYF
TRBV6-1	TRBJ2-6	few	-	16	TGTGCCAGCAGTGTAAACAGGGTATCTGGGGCCAACGTCCTGACTTTC	CASSVNRVSGANVLTF
TRBV7-8	TRBJ2-7	many	-	14	TGTGCCAGCAGCTTAGCTTCCAGGGGTGGCGAGCAGTACTTC	CASSLASRGGEQYF
TRBV12-3/TRBV12-4	TRBJ2-1	few	-	16	TGTGCCAGCAGTTTATTAGGTGGAAGCTACTACAATGAGCAGTTCTTC	CASSLLGGSYYNEQFF
TRBV12-3/TRBV12-4	TRBJ2-7	-	TRBD1	12	TGTGCCAGCAGTTGGGACAGGGAAAAGCAGTACTTC	CASSWDREKQYF
TRBV9	TRBJ1-2	-	TRBD1	15	TGTGCCAGCAGCACCCGGGACAGACCTTACCATGGCTACACCTTC	CASSTRDRPYHGYTF
TRBV19	TRBJ1-1	-	-	13	TGTGCCAGTAGTAAGGGAGGGAACACTGAAGCTTTCTTT	CASSKGGNTEAFF
TRBV7-9	TRBJ1-3	few	-	15	TGTGCCAGCAGCTTAGCGCGAGGGCTCGGAAACACCATATATTTT	CASSLARGLGNTIYF
TRBV12-3/TRBV12-4	TRBJ1-5	-	-	16	TGTGCCAGCATCCTAGAGGCCGGGCCGAACAATCAGCCCCAGCATTTT	CASILEAGPNNQPQHF
TRBV15	TRBJ2-7	few	-	15	TGTGCCACCAGCAGAGGGGGGGCCCATTCCTACGAGCAGTACTTC	CATSRGGAHSYEQYF
TRBV6-2/TRBV6-3	TRBJ2-3	-	TRBD2	18	TGTGCCAGCAGTTACTCGAGGTTCCTAGCGGAAGACACAGATACGCAGTATTTT	CASSYSRFLAEDTDTQYF
TRBV5-4	TRBJ2-3	-	TRBD2	16	TGTGCCAGCAGCTTGATGGGACTAACTAGCACAGATACGCAGTATTTT	CASSLMGLTSTDTQYF
TRBV20-1	TRBJ2-2	-	-	11	TGCAGTGCCACAGTCGCCGGGGAGCTGTTTTTT	CSATVAGELFF
TRBV25-1	TRBJ2-5	once	-	14	TGTGCCAGCAGTGAATATGCCCGGGTTGGGACCCAGTACTTC	CASSEYARVGTQYF
TRBV5-1	TRBJ2-3	-	-	15	TGCGCCAGCAGCGGAATGGACGGTTCCACAGATACGCAGTATTTT	CASSGMDGSTDTQYF
TRBV5-1	TRBJ1-5	-	-	15	TGCGCCAGCAGCTTGGGGGCGGGGGCAGTTCAGCCCCAGCATTTT	CASSLGAGAVQPQHF
TRBV12-3/TRBV12-4	TRBJ2-1	-	TRBD1	15	TGTGCCAGCACCAAACCGGGACAGGGGATGACTGAGCAGTTCTTC	CASTKPGQGMTEQFF
TRBV19	TRBJ2-5	-	-	14	TGTGCCAGTAGTCCTAGAAGGGGCCAAGAGACCCAGTACTTC	CASSPRRGQETQYF
TRBV6-8	TRBJ2-7	-	-	11	TGTGCCAGCGGCCGATCCGGGAGGCAGTACTTC	CASGRSGRQYF
TRBV2	TRBJ1-1	few	-	13	TGTGCCAGCGACCCCCTGGGAGGCACTGAAGCTTTCTTT	CASDPLGGTEAFF
TRBV2	TRBJ2-5	-	-	15	TGTGCCAGCAGGGACTGGGGGAAGGCAAAAGAGACCCAGTACTTC	CASRDWGKAKETQYF
TRBV7-8	TRBJ2-3	few	TRBD1	17	TGTGCCAGCAGCTTAGCGGCGGTAGGGGGCCGATCTGATACGCAGTATTTT	CASSLAAVGGRSDTQYF
TRBV11-2	TRBJ2-3	-	TRBD2	17	TGTGCCAGCAGCGGACCGGGACTAGCGGGTCCCCCAGATACGCAGTATTTT	CASSGPGLAGPPDTQYF